Following are 12 T cell receptor beta chains from one sample sequenced in a study of persistence of HIV-infected CD4 T cells. Their cognate antigens are unknown. The immunoSEQ assay was version 4, run in survey mode. The repertoire was sequenced with immunoSEQ multiplex PCR; TCRdb's copy has only in-frame clones and lacks some. Of around 35,000 clones in the sample, around 80% were seen once. The stimulus was lysate of CMV-infected fibroblasts, approximately 9.6 ug/mL. Sorted nonresponding memory CD4+ T cells were CD40L-negative, CD69-negative, CD45RO-high. The sample consisted of CD4+ T cells sorted from PBMCs after roughly 18-hour stimulation, taken from a patient who received antiretroviral therapy. The receptor set was obtained from an adult man with HIV who was CMV-seropositive.

This clone was seen a few times. CDR3 sequence (DNA): TGTGCCAGTAGTAGGGACAGGGGGATCAATCAGCCCCAGCATTTT. Translation gives CASSRDRGINQPQHF. The chain links TRBV19 to TRBJ1-5, with 11 bases matching TRBD1. Germline CDR1 and CDR2: LNHDA and SQIVND (reference sequence). The trim removed 4 bases at V and 3 bases at J, leaving 2 bases unmatched. The CDR3 length is 15 residues. The entire variable domain, with the rest obtained from reference TRBV19 and TRBJ1-5, is as follows: DGGITQSPKYLFRKEGQNVTLSCEQNLNHDAMYWYRQDPGQGLRLIYYSQIVNDFQKGDIAEGYSVSREKKESFPLTVTSAQKNPTAFYLCASSRDRGINQPQHFGDGTRLSIL.

The gene calls are TRBV10-3 and TRBJ2-1, with 9 positions matching TRBD1. Looked up from germline, CDR1 is ENHRY and CDR2 is SYGVKD. After removal of 3 bases from V and 1 base from J, the junction contained 4 bases not matched to a gene. This CDR3 region has 16 residues. The CDR3 DNA is TGTGCCATCAGTGACCAGACAGGGGGGTCCTACAATGAGCAGTTCTTC. Its translation is CAISDQTGGSYNEQFF.

The chain recombines TRBV6-5 with TRBJ1-1, with D perhaps matching TRBD1 (5 bases). The CDR3 is 14 residues long. The germline gives CDR1 MNHEY, CDR2 SVGAGI. Trimming removed 7 bases from V and 5 bases from J, with 17 bases in between. DNA of the CDR3: TGTGCCAGCACCGGAGCCAGAGGGGTTACTGAAGCTTTCTTT. Encoded protein: CASTGARGVTEAFF.

The V and J genes are TRBV6-1 and TRBJ1-5; D not resolved. The germline gives CDR1 MNHNS, CDR2 SASEGT. Trimming took 1 base from V and 9 from J, leaving 13 bases between them. This CDR3 contains 14 residues. The CDR3 nucleotides read TGTGCCAGCAGTGAAGTAGGGAATTCTCGGCCCCAGCATTTT. Protein product: CASSEVGNSRPQHF.

This clone turned up a few times. The V call is TRBV29-1, the J call TRBJ1-6; 7 nucleotides align to TRBD1. The germline V gene has CDR1 SQVTM and CDR2 ANQGSEA. Trimming took 5 bases from V and 7 from J; bases not matched to a gene: 5. The CDR3 sequence is 13 residues long. CDR3 nucleotides: TGCAGCGTTCGACAGGGCTCAAATTCACCCCTCCACTTT. Protein product: CSVRQGSNSPLHF.

DNA for the CDR3: TGTGCCAGCAGCCCCGTGAGGGGCGATGAGCAGTTCTTC. Translating gives CASSPVRGDEQFF. The chain employs TRBV14 and TRBJ2-1; D may correspond to TRBD1 or TRBD2 (5 bases each). V lost 4 bases and J 8 bases, leaving 12 bases between the germline ends. Germline CDR1 is SGHDN and CDR2 is FVKESK. This CDR3 comprises 13 residues.

The chain links TRBV6-5 to TRBJ1-4; D is possibly TRBD1 (5 bases). Germline assignment: CDR1 MNHEY and CDR2 SVGAGI. The V end was cut by 5 bases, the J end by 4 bases, with 8 bases between. The CDR3 spans 13 residues. The CDR3 loop is CASSRQGNEKLFF. CDR3 DNA sequence: TGTGCCAGCAGTAGGCAGGGTAATGAAAAACTGTTTTTT.

This clone was recorded a few times. The gene calls are TRBV19 and TRBJ2-3; the D is unclear. Germline assignment: CDR1 LNHDA and CDR2 SQIVND (reference sequence). V lost 0 bases, J lost 2 bases, and 6 bases lay in between. There are 14 residues in the CDR3. This CDR3 reads CASSIDTATDTQYF. The CDR3 nucleotides read TGTGCCAGTAGTATAGACACAGCCACAGATACGCAGTATTTT.

The V and J genes are TRBV6-5 and TRBJ1-6, with 7 bases identical to TRBD1. J lost 7 bases, V lost 7 bases, and 7 bases had no gene match. The CDR3 has 14 amino acids. The germline V gene encodes CDR1 MNHEY and CDR2 SVGAGI. The CDR3 DNA sequence: TGTGCCAGCACCCTATGGGACAGCAATTCACCCCTCCACTTT. It is translated as CASTLWDSNSPLHF.

The J gene is TRBJ1-1, the V gene TRBV6-6, with TRBD1 as a possible D gene (6 bases). This CDR3 has 12 amino acids. Trimming shortened V by 7 bases and J by 5 bases, and 11 bases separated the two germline ends. Germline lookup yields CDR1 MNHNY and CDR2 SVGAGI (reference sequence). CDR3 DNA: TGTGCCAGCACCACTAGGGGGACTGAAGCTTTCTTT. It codes for CASTTRGTEAFF.

The gene calls are TRBV7-3 and TRBJ1-1, with 8 bases identical to TRBD1. CDR1 is SGHTA, CDR2 FQGTGA, per germline. V was pared by 4 bases and J by 2 bases, with 9 bases of the junction left unmatched. The CDR3 has 16 amino acids. CDR3 nucleotide sequence: TGTGCCAGCAGCTCGACAGGGGAACTGGGAAACACTGAAGCTTTCTTT. As protein: CASSSTGELGNTEAFF. The variable domain in full, completed from reference TRBV7-3 and TRBJ1-1, reads GAGVSQTPSNKVTEKGKYVELRCDPISGHTALYWYRQSLGQGPEFLIYFQGTGAADDSGLPNDRFFAVRPEGSVSTLKIQRTERGDSAVYLCASSSTGELGNTEAFFGQGTRLTVV.

The chain recombines TRBV6-1 with TRBJ1-1; TRBD1 might be the D (5 bases). Germline V lookup: CDR1 MNHNS, CDR2 SASEGT. V lost 0 bases, J lost 10 bases, and 12 bases lay in between. The length of the CDR3 is 13 residues. DNA for the CDR3: TGTGCCAGCAGTGAAGCCCCGGGACTACGAGCTTTCTTT. Its translation: CASSEAPGLRAFF.